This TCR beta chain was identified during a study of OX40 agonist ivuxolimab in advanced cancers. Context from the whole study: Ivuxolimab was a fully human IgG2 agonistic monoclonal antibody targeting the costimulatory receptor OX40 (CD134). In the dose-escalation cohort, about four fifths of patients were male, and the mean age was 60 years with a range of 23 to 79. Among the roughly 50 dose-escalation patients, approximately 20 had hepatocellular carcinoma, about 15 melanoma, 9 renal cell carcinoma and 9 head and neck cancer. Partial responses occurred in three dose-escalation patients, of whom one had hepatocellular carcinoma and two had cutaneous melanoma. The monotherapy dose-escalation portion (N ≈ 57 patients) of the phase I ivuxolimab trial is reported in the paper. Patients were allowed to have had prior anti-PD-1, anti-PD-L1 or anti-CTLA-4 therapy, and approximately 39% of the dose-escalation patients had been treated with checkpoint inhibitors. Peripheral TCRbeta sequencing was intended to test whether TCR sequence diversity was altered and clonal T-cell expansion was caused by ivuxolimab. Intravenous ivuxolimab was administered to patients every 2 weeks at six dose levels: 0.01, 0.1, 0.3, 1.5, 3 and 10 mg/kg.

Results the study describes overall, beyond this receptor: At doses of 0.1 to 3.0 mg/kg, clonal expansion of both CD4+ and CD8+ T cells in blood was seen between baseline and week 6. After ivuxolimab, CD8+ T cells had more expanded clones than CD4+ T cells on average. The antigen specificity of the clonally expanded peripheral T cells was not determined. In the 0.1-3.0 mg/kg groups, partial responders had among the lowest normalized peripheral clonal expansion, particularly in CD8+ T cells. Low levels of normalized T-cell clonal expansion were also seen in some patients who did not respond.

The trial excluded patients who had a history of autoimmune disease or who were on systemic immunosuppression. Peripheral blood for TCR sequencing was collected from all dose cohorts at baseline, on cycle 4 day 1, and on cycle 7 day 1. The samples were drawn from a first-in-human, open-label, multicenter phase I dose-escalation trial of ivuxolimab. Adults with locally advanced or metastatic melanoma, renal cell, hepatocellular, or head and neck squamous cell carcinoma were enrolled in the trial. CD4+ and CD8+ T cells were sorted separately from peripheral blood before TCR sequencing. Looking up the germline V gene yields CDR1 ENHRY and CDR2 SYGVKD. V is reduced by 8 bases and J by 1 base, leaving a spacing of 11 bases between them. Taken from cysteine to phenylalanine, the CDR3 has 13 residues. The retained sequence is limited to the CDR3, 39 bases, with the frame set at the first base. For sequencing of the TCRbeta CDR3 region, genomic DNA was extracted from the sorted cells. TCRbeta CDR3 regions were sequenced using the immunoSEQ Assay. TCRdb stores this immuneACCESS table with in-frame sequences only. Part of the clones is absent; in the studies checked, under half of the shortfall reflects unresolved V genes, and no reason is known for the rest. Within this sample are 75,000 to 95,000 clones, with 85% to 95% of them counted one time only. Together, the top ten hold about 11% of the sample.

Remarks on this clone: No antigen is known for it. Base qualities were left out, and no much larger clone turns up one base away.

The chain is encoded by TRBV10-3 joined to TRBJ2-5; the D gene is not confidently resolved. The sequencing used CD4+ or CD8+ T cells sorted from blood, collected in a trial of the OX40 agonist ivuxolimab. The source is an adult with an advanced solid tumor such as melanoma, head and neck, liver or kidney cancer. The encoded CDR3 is CAIGKQIQETQYF. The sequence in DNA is TGTGCCATCGGTAAACAAATCCAAGAGACCCAGTACTTC.